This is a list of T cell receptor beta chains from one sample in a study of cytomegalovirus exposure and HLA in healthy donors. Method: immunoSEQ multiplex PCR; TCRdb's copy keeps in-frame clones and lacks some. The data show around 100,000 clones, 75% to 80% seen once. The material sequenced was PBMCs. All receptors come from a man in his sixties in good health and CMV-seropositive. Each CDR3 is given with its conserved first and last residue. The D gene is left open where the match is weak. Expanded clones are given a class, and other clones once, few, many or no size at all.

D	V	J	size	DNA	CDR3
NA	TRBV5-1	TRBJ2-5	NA	TGCGCCAGCAGCCTAGGGGTCGACCTAAAGGTCGAGACCCAGTACTTC	CASSLGVDLKVETQYF
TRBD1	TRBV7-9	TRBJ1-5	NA	TGTGCCAGCACACCTCAGGGGGGCGGTCAGCCCCAGCATTTT	CASTPQGGGQPQHF
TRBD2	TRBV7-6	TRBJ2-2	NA	TGTGCCAGCAGCGAAACAGGGACTAGCGTCGGGGAGCTGTTTTTT	CASSETGTSVGELFF
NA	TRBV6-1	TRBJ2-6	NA	TGTGCCAGCAATAAGGAGGGTGCTGGGGCCAACGTCCTGACTTTC	CASNKEGAGANVLTF
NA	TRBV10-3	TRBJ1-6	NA	TGTGCCATCAGTGAGTCGACTGGGTATTCACCCCTCCACTTT	CAISESTGYSPLHF
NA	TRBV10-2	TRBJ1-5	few	TGCGCCAGCAGTGGTCAGGGAGGCCAGCCCCAGCATTTT	CASSGQGGQPQHF
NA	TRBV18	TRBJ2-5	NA	TGTGCCAGCTCACCACCAAGCGGTATGCGAGAGACCCAGTACTTC	CASSPPSGMRETQYF
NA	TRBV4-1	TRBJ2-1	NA	TGCGCCAGCAGCCAAGATTCGTCAGCGATTGTCAATGAGCAGTTCTTC	CASSQDSSAIVNEQFF
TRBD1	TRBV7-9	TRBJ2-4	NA	TGTGCCAGCAGCCCGCCCCGACAGGGCGGCAAAAACATTCAGTACTTC	CASSPPRQGGKNIQYF
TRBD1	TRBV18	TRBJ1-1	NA	TGTGCCAGCTCAACAGGGGGCTGGGATGAAGCTTTCTTT	CASSTGGWDEAFF
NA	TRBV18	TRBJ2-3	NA	TGTGCCAGCTCACCCCCGGCAGGTACAGATACGCAGTATTTT	CASSPPAGTDTQYF
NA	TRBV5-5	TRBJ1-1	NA	TGTGCCAGCAGCGACAGCCCGAACACTGAAGCTTTCTTT	CASSDSPNTEAFF
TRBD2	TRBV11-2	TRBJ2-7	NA	TGTGCCAGCAGCTTTGGGACTAGCGGGGTGAGCTCCTACGAGCAGTACTTC	CASSFGTSGVSSYEQYF
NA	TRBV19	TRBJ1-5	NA	TGTGCCAGTAGTATATGGGGGACTGGGGATCAGCCCCAGCATTTT	CASSIWGTGDQPQHF
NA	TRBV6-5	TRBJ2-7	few	TGTGCCAGCAGTTACAGTCAGAACCTCTACGAGCAGTACTTC	CASSYSQNLYEQYF
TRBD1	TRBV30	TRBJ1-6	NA	TGTGCCTCTGGACAGGGGTCGTATAATTCACCCCTCCACTTT	CASGQGSYNSPLHF
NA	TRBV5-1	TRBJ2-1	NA	TGCGCCAGCAGCTTGGTCCCGGACAATCGGGATGAGCAGTTCTTC	CASSLVPDNRDEQFF
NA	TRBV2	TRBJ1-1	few	TGTGCCAGCAGTCGGTACACTGAAGCTTTCTTT	CASSRYTEAFF
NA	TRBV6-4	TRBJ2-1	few	TGTGCCAGCAGTGGTCTCCGGGGAGGTGAGCAGTTCTTC	CASSGLRGGEQFF
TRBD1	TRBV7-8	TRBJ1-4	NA	TGTGCCAGCAGCAGGTCGACAGGGTTGTCTGAAAAACTGTTTTTT	CASSRSTGLSEKLFF
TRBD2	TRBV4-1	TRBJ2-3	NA	TGCGCCAGCAGCCCCGGACTAGACCCTAGCACAGATACGCAGTATTTT	CASSPGLDPSTDTQYF
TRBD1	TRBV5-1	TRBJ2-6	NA	TGCGCCACCGGACAGGGGGAATTCTCTGGGGCCAACGTCCTGACTTTC	CATGQGEFSGANVLTF
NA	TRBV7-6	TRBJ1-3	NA	TGTGCCAGCAGCTTAGGGTCGGGGGTAGCGTCTGGAAACACCATATATTTT	CASSLGSGVASGNTIYF
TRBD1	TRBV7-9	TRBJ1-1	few	TGTGCCAGCAGCCCTCGGGACAGGGTGACTGAAGCTTTCTTT	CASSPRDRVTEAFF
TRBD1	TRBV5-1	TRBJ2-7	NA	TGCGCCAGCAGATACCTCCCGGGACAGCGGTACGAGCAGTACTTC	CASRYLPGQRYEQYF
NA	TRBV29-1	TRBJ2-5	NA	TGCAGCGTGTCGGCGGCCGGAGAGACCCAGTACTTC	CSVSAAGETQYF
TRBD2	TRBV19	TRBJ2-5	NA	TGTGCCAGTACCAACCCGGGACTAGCGGGGGGGCGGGAGACCCAGTACTTC	CASTNPGLAGGRETQYF
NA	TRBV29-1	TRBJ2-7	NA	TGCAGCGTCGGATTACAGGGACGAGACGAGCAGTACTTC	CSVGLQGRDEQYF
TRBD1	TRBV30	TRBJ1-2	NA	TGTGCCTCCCTATTCAAGGGGGCTATCATCTATGGCTACACCTTC	CASLFKGAIIYGYTF
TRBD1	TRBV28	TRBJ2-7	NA	TGTGCCAGCAGTACTTTCGACAGGGTCCGGTCCTACGAGCAGTACTTC	CASSTFDRVRSYEQYF
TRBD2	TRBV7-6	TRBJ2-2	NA	TGTGCCAGCAGCATGACTAGCGGGGGGGCCGTGACCGGGGAGCTGTTTTTT	CASSMTSGGAVTGELFF
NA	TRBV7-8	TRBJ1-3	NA	TGTGCCAGCAGTAAAGAAGTATACAACTCTGGAAACACCATATATTTT	CASSKEVYNSGNTIYF
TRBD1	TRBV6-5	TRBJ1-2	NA	TGTGCCAGCAGTTACTCCGGACAGGCTAACTATGGCTACACCTTC	CASSYSGQANYGYTF
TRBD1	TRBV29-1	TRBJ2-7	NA	TGCAGCGTCGGGACAGGGAGCGACGAGCAGTACTTC	CSVGTGSDEQYF
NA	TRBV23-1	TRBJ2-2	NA	TGCGCCAGCAGTCAATCCCAGGGCCTGAACACCGGGGAGCTGTTTTTT	CASSQSQGLNTGELFF
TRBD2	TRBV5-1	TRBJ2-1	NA	TGCGCCAGCAGCGAGAGCGGGGGGGCCTACAATGAGCAGTTCTTC	CASSESGGAYNEQFF
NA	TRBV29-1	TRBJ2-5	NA	TGCAGCGTCAAGGGGATCGGTGAGACCCAGTACTTC	CSVKGIGETQYF
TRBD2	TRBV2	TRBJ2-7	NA	TGTGCCAGCAGTGAAGTAGCGGGGGGCTCCTACGAGCAGTACTTC	CASSEVAGGSYEQYF
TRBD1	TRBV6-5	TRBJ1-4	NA	TGTGCCAGCAGTGGACACAGGGGAGATGAAAAACTGTTTTTT	CASSGHRGDEKLFF
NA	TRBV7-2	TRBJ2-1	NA	TGTGCCAGCAGCTTAGGCGTAAACAATGAGCAGTTCTTC	CASSLGVNNEQFF
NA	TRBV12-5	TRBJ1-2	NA	TGTGCTAGTGGTTTGGTCGGGATGAGCTACACCTTC	CASGLVGMSYTF
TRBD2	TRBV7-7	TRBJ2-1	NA	TGTGCCAGCAGCGTATTAGCGGGGGCCTCCTACAATGAGCAGTTCTTC	CASSVLAGASYNEQFF
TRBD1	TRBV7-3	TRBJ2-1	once	TGTGCCAGCAGCCCCCTCCCGCTGACAGGGCTAAATGAGCAGTTCTTC	CASSPLPLTGLNEQFF
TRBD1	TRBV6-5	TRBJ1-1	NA	TGTGCCAGCAGTTTCGGGGACAGTTGGACTGAAGCTTTCTTT	CASSFGDSWTEAFF
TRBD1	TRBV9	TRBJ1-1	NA	TGTGCCAGCAGCGCGACCGGGACAGGGAACACTGAAGCTTTCTTT	CASSATGTGNTEAFF
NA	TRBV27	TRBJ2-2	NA	TGTGCCAGCAGTTTGCACAGGCCCCCGAACGGGGAGCTGTTTTTT	CASSLHRPPNGELFF
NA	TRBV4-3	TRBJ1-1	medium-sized	TGCGCCAGCAGCCAAGTAACCCGGAGTACTGAAGCTTTCTTT	CASSQVTRSTEAFF
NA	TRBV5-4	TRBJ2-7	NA	TGTGCCAGCAGTTCTCAGGGTAAGGACTACGAGCAGTACTTC	CASSSQGKDYEQYF
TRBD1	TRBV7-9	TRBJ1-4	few	TGTGCCAGCAGCTCCAACCGGGACAGGGATGAAAAACTGTTTTTT	CASSSNRDRDEKLFF